What follows is one T cell receptor beta chain and its context. This clonotype qualifies as large (0.1 to 1%). The clone's antigen remains unknown. Base qualities are missing; no much larger clone stands one base away. The sample's time point label, decoded: sample taken at primary tumor resection. TCR sequencing used whole RNA extracted from tumor and nontumor lung tissue, or from cryopreserved PBMC samples, without cell sorting. Samples were obtained from approximately 76 patients with early-stage, untreated non-small cell lung cancer from the lung TRACERx cohort. Patients were selected for TCR sequencing only if sufficient RNA was available from at least two tumor regions. A lung pathologist reviewed the tumor and adjacent nontumor lung specimens before the specimens were selected. This entry comes from a study of spatial heterogeneity in lung cancer (dated by TCRdb to between 2019 and 2020). About the investigation overall: Beta-chain transcripts were consistently detected in greater numbers than alpha-chain transcripts, which likely reflected higher beta-chain transcript abundance. In the raw uncorrected reads, each unique combination of TCR and UMI appeared more than ten times on average. The study quantitatively compared TCR alpha and beta repertoires across multiple tumor regions, matched nontumor lung and blood in non-small cell lung cancer. Nonsynonymous mutation counts, determined by whole-exome sequencing of tumor tissue, were related to TCR repertoire features. At surgery, roughly 220 tumor regions, 64 matched nontumor lung samples and 56 PBMC samples were TCR-sequenced for both alpha and beta chains. What the research found in general, with its limitations: Confirming at a functional level the hypothesis that regional TCRs recognize regional mutations was considered to require additional single-cell paired TCR alpha and beta sequencing.

V and J are truncated by 0 bases and 3 bases respectively, leaving an intervening sequence of 9 bases. Reading from cysteine to phenylalanine, the CDR3 counts 14 amino acids. Just CDR3 DNA is preserved here, 42 bases in frame from base 1. In the germline V gene, CDR1 corresponds to ENHRY and CDR2 to SYGVKD. Receptor libraries were prepared by 5' RACE. Instrument on record: NextSeq 500. In the TCR library protocol, a unique molecular identifier was attached to each TCR cDNA molecule so that PCR and sequencing errors could be corrected. On the study's bioinformatics: TCR identification, UMI-based error correction and CDR3 extraction were performed with Decombinator tools. TCRs above a frequency of 2 per 1,000, corresponding to the top 1% of the tumor frequency distribution, were defined as expanded. Rényi diversity was computed with the R vegan package after subsampling each repertoire 100 times to 5,000 TCRs. CDR3 similarity networks were constructed using string-kernel similarity of amino acid triplets, with links drawn between CDR3s whose pairwise similarity was above 0.82. The public sequencing data were trimmed at Q25 with fastp and processed into clonotypes with MiXCR by TCRdb, which kept only in-frame beta chains. Rows matching on CDR3 protein sequence are summarized as one entry with the most common DNA and genes. These V and J calls originate from TCRdb's pipeline instead of the authors' own analysis. This sample is represented by 9,500 to 15,000 distinct CDR3 sequences; approximately 6.2% of them were singletons. The ten largest clones add up to approximately 10% of the sample.

The sequence links TRBV10-3 to TRBJ2-7; the D gene assignment is ambiguous. The sequence derives from a male donor with early-stage non-small cell lung cancer. Sequenced here: normal lung tissue next to the tumor, sampled at surgery. The CDR3 region has the sequence CAISESTSVYEQYF. The sequenced DNA: TGTGCCATCAGTGAGTCGACCAGCGTCTACGAGCAGTACTTC.